This T cell receptor (beta chain) originates from a study of T cell responses to AZD1222 COVID-19 vaccine. Findings and limits, study-wide: Spike-wide vaccine-associated CD4 TCRs dominated at 160-218 and 743-854.

The repertoire was sequenced with immunoSEQ multiplex PCR; TCRdb's copy has only in-frame clones and lacks some. The sample holds 170,000 or so clones, around 92% seen once. This CDR3 comprises 16 residues. Germline lookup yields CDR1 PRHDT and CDR2 FYEKMQ (reference sequence). V was cut by 0 bases and J by 5 bases, with 13 bases left in between. With regard to this clone: What it binds is not known.

The source of this sequence is an adult in good health. The chain uses TRBV13 and TRBJ2-2, with D perhaps matching TRBD1 (6 bases). The source was peripheral blood, collected on day 0 of AZD1222 vaccination. CDR3: CASSLGTGTETGELFF. DNA of the CDR3: TGTGCCAGCAGCTTAGGGACAGGTACTGAAACCGGGGAGCTGTTTTTT.